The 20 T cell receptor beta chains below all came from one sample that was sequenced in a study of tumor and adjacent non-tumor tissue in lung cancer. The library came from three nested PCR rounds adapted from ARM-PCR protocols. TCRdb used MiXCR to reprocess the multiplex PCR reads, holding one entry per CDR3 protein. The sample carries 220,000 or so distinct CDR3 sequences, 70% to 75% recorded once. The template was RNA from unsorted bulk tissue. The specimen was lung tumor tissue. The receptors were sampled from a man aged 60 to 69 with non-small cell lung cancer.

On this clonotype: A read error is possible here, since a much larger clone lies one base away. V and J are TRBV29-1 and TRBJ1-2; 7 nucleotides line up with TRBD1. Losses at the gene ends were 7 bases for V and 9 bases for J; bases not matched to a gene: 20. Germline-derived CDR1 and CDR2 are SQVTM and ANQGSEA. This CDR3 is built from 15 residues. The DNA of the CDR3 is TGCAGCGCTATTGACAGGGAGCGGCCCCGAGGCTGCTACACCTTC. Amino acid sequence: CSAIDRERPRGCYTF.

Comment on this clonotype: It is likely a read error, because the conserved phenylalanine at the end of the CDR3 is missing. Here the CDR3 DNA reads TGTGCCAGCGGTCGGACGAACATTGAGCAGTTCATC. The encoded protein is CASGRTNIEQFI. The V and J genes are TRBV6-5 and TRBJ2-1; no reliable D call. The CDR3 totals 12 residues. V was cut by 8 bases and J by 9 bases, with 14 bases left in between. Germline CDR1 reads MNHEY; CDR2 reads SVGAGI.

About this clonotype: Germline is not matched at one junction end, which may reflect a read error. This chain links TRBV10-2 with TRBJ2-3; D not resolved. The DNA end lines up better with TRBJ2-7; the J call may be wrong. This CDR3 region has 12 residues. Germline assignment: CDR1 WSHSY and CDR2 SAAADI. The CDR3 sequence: CGSSASTDTQYF. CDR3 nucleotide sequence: TGCGGCAGCAGTGCGAGCACAGATACGCAGTACTTC.

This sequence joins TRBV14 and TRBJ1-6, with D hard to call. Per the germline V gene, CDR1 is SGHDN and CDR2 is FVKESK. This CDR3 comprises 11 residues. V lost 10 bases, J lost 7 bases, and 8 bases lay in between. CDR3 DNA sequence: TGTGCCATTCGAAGGAATTCACCCCTCCACTTT. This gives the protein CAIRRNSPLHF.

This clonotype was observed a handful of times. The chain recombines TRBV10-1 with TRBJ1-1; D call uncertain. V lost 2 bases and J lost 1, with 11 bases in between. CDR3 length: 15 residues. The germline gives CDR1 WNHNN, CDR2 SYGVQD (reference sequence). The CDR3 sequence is CASSEDADRNTEAFF. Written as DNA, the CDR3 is TGCGCCAGCAGTGAGGATGCAGACCGGAACACTGAAGCTTTCTTT.

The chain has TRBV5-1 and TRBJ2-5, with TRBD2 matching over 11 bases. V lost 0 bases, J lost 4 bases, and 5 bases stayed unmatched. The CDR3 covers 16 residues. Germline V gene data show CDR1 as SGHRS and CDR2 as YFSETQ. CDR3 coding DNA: TGCGCCAGCAGCTTGGGAACTAGCGGGGGTCGAGAGACCCAGTACTTC. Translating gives CASSLGTSGGRETQYF.

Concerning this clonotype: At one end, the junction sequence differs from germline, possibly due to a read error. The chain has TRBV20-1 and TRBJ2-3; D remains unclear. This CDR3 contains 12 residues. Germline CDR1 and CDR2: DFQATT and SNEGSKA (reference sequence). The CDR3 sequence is CSIFKRADTQYF. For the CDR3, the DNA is TGCAGTATATTCAAAAGGGCAGATACACAGTATTTT.

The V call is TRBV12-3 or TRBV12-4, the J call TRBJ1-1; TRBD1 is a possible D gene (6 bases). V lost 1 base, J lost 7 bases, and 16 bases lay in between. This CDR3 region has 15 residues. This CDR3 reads CASSLVFRGSNEAFF. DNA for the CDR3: TGTGCCAGCAGTTTAGTTTTCAGGGGAAGCAATGAAGCTTTCTTT.

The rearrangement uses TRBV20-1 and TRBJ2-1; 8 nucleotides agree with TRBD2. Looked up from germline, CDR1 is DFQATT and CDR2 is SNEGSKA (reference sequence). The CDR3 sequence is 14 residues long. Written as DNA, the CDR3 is TGCAGAGCAAGCGGGGGAAGCTCCTACAATGAGCAGTTCTTC. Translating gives CRASGGSSYNEQFF.

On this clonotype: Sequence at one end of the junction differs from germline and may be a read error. The CDR3 nucleotides read TGTGTCAGCAGCCAAGAGGGGGACGCTGAAGCTTTCTTT. The encoded protein is CVSSQEGDAEAFF. The chain recombines TRBV4-2 with TRBJ1-1; D might be TRBD1 (6 bases). Germline-derived CDR1 and CDR2 are LGHNA and YNFKEQ. CDR3 length: 13 amino acids.

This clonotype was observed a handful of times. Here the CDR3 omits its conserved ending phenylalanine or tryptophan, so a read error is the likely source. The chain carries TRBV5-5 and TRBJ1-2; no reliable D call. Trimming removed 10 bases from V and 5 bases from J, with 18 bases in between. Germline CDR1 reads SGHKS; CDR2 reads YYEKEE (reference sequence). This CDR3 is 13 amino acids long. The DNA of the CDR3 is TGTGCCGGAGCGGTGGGCCCGGGGTATGGCTACACCTCC. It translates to CAGAVGPGYGYTS.

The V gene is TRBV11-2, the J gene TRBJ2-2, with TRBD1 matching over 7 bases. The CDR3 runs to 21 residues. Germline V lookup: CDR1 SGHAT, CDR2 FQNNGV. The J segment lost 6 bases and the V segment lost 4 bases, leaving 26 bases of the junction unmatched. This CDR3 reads CASSSRTKGMLGQRFPGELFF. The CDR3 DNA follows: TGTGCCAGCAGCTCCAGAACCAAGGGGATGCTGGGACAGAGGTTCCCCGGGGAGCTGTTTTTT.

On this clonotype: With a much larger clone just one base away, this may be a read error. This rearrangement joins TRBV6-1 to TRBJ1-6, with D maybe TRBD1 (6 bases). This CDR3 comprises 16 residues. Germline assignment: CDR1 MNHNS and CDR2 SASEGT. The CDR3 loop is CASNEHSGGPAPTLHF. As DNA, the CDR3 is TGTGCCAGCAATGAACATAGCGGGGGGCCAGCTCCCACCCTCCACTTT.

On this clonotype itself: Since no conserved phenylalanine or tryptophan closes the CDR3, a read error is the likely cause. CDR3 sequence: CASSRQDGYTI. The CDR3 DNA reads TGTGCCAGCAGCCGGCAGGACGGCTACACCATC. The genes are TRBV5-5 and TRBJ1-2; the D is unclear. CDR1 and CDR2 from the germline V gene are SGHKS and YYEKEE (reference sequence). The CDR3 spans 11 residues. Deletions cut 4 bases from V and 8 bases from J, with 9 bases between.

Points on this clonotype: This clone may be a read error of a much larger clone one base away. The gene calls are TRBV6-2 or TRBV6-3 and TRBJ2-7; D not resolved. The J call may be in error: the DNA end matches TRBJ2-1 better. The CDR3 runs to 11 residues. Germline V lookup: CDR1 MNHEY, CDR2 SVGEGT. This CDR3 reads CASSFNSEQFF. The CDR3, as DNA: TGTGCCAGCAGTTTTAATTCCGAGCAGTTCTTC.

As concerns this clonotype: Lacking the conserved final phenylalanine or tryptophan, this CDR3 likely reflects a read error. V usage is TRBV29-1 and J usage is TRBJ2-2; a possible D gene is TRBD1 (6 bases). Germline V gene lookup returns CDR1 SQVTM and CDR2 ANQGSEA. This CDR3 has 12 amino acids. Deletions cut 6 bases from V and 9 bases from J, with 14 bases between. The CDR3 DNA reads TGCAGCGTCGGACAGAGCGCCAGGGAGCTGTTTTCT. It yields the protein CSVGQSARELFS.

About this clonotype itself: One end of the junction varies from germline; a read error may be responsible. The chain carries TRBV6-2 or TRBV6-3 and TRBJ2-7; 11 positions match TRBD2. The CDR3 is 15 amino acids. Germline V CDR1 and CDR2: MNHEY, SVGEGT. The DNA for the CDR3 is TGTGCCAGTGGATCTAGCGGGGGGAGCTCCTACGAGCAGTGCTTC. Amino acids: CASGSSGGSSYEQCF.

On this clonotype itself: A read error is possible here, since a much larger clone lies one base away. The CDR3 reads CSAKGQNIEQYF. Written as DNA, the CDR3 is TGCAGTGCTAAAGGACAGAACATCGAGCAGTACTTC. The V gene is TRBV20-1, the J gene TRBJ2-7; a weak D match, TRBD1 (6 bases). The CDR3 covers 12 residues. Trimming stripped 4 bases from V and 6 bases from J, with 13 bases between. CDR1 DFQATT and CDR2 SNEGSKA come from the germline V gene (reference sequence).

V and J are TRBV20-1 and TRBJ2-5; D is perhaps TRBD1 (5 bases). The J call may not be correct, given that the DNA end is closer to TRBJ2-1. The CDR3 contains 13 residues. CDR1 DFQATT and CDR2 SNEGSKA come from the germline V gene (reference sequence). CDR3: CSATSTAQETQFF. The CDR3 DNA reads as TGCAGTGCTACCTCGACAGCTCAAGAGACCCAGTTCTTC.

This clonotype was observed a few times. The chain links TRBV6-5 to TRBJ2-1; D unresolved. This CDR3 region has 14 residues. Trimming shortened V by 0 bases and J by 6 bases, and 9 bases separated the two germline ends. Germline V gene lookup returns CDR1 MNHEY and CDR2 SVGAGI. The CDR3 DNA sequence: TGTGCCAGCAGTTACTCTTTCCGTATCAATGAGCAGTTCTTC. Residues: CASSYSFRINEQFF.